This T cell receptor beta chain comes out of a study of control samples from healthy donors and cancer patients. Some clones are missing from TCRdb's copy, which holds only in-frame ones; the method was immunoSEQ multiplex PCR. The table includes about 140,000 clones, 85% to 95% detected once. CDR1 and CDR2 (germline): SGHAT, FQNNGV. Between the trimmed V and J ends, which lost 1 base and 8 bases, there was a span of 9 bases. This CDR3 is 13 amino acids long. This receptor was obtained from a man between 35 and 55 years old in good health. The specimen was blood. The chain joins TRBV11-2 to TRBJ2-1; D is tentatively TRBD1 or TRBD2 (5 bases each). Here the CDR3 reads CASSLAGTHEQFF. The CDR3 coding sequence is TGTGCCAGCAGCTTAGCAGGGACCCATGAGCAGTTCTTC.